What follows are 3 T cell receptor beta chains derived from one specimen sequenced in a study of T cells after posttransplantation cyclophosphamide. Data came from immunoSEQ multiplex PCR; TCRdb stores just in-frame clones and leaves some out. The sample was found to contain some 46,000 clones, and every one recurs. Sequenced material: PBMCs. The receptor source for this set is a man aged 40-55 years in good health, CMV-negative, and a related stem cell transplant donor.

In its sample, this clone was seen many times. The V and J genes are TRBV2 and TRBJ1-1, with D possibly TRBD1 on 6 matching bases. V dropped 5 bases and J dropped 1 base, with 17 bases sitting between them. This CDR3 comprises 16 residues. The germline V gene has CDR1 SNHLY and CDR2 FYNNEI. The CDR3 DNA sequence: TGTGCCAGCAGTAAAACTCGACAGGTCCGGAACACTGAAGCTTTCTTT. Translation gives CASSKTRQVRNTEAFF.

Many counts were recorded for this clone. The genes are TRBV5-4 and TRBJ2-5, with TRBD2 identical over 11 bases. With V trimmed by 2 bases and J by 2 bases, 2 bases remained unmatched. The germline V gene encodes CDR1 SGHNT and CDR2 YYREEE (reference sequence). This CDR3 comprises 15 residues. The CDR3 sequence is CASSFGLAGQETQYF. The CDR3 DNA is TGTGCCAGCAGCTTCGGACTAGCGGGTCAAGAGACCCAGTACTTC.

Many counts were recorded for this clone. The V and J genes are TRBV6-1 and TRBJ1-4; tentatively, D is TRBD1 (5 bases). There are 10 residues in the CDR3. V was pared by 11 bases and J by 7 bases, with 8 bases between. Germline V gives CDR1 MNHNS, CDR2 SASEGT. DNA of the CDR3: TGTGCCGGGGGGGGTGAAAAACTGTTTTTT. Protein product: CAGGGEKLFF.